This TCR beta chain was retrieved from a study of blood T cell repertoires in COVID-19. The wider study: Italy, Spain and the United States were the sources of the convalescent and acute COVID-19 samples.

All enrollees were about 18 to 89 years old and from fewer than 30 US areas. Researchers sorted participants into cohorts using their self-reported clinical history. Cohort 3 recovery required two negative PCRs, clearance, or symptom resolution. TCRdb keeps only in-frame clones here, not all; method: immunoSEQ multiplex PCR. This repertoire shows roughly 68,000 clones, about 88% found once; its top ten account for around 10%. The TCR comes from a woman in her forties who had recovered from COVID-19. Material for sequencing was PBMCs or T cells enriched from blood (not recorded which).

The CDR3 loop is CASSQELQSGGPFSGANVLTF. CDR3 nucleotides: TGTGCCAGCAGCCAAGAGCTCCAGTCTGGAGGCCCTTTCTCTGGGGCCAACGTCCTGACTTTC. The chain employs TRBV3-1 (or the pseudogene TRBV3-2) and TRBJ2-6; TRBD2 is a possible D gene (5 bases). Trimming took off 0 bases at V and 0 bases at J, with 21 bases between the two ends. Germline V lookup: CDR1 LGHDT, CDR2 YNNKEL (reference sequence). The length of the CDR3 is 21 residues.